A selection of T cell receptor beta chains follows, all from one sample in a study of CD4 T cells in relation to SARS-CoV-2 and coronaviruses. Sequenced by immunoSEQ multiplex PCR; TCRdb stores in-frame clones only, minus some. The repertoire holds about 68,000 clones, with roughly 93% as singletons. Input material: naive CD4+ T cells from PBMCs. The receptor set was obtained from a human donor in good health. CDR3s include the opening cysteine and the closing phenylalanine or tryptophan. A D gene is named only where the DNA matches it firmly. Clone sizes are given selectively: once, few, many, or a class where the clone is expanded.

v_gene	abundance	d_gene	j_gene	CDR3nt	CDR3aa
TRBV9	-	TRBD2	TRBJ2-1	TGTGCCAGCGCACAACTAGCGTGGGAGTCCAATGAGCAGTTCTTC	CASAQLAWESNEQFF
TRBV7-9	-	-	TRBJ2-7	TGTGCCAGCAGCTTCCAAAGAGCGGACGCCCGCTACGAGCAGTACTTC	CASSFQRADARYEQYF
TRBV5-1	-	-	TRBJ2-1	TGCGCCAGCAGCCCCACCCTCGGACCGCCCAGCTCCTACAATGAGCAGTTCTTC	CASSPTLGPPSSYNEQFF
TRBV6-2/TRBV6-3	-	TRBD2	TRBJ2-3	TGTGCCAGCAGCCTCACTAGCGGGGGGGCTGGTTTGCCAGATACGCAGTATTTT	CASSLTSGGAGLPDTQYF
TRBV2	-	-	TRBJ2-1	TGTGCCAGCAGGAGGCGGGGGCGATACAATGAGCAGTTCTTC	CASRRRGRYNEQFF
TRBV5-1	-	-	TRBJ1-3	TGCGCCAGCAGCCAACCGGAGTCTGGAAACACCATATATTTT	CASSQPESGNTIYF
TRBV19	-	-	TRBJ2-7	TGTGCCAGTAGTGGCAGCGCTTCCTACGAGCAGTACTTC	CASSGSASYEQYF
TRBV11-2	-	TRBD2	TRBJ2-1	TGTGCCAGCAGCTTAGATGGGACTAGCGGCTACAATGAGCAGTTCTTC	CASSLDGTSGYNEQFF
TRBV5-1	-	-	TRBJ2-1	TGCGCCAGCAGCTTAGACTTCCAGGGAGGTGAGCAGTTCTTC	CASSLDFQGGEQFF
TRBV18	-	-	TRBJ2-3	TGTGCCAGCTCACCCGGACCGCAGTCAGATACGCAGTATTTT	CASSPGPQSDTQYF
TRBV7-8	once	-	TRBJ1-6	TGTGCCAGCAGCACCCCTACAGGGACCTCCGATAATTCACCCCTCCACTTT	CASSTPTGTSDNSPLHF
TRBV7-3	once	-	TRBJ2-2	TGTGCCAGCACCCGAGGGAGGGGGGCGAACACCGGGGAGCTGTTTTTT	CASTRGRGANTGELFF
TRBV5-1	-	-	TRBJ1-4	TGCGCCAGCAGCTTGGAAGGTGCAACTAATGAAAAACTGTTTTTT	CASSLEGATNEKLFF
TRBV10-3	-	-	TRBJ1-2	TGTGCCATCAGTGAGTCGACTGGCTACACCTTC	CAISESTGYTF
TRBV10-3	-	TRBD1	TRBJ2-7	TGTGCCAGTGGACAGGGAGACTCCTACGAGCAGTACTTC	CASGQGDSYEQYF
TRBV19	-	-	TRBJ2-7	TGTGCCAGTAGTATCCCCTGGGGGCACATCCCCTACCACGAGCAGTACTTC	CASSIPWGHIPYHEQYF
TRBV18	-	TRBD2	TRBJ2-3	TGTGCCAGCTCACCACTCCGGGAGGTGGGGACAGATACGCAGTATTTT	CASSPLREVGTDTQYF
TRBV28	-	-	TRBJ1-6	TGTGCCAGCAACCCGGGGGAGGGCCGGTCACCCCTCCACTTT	CASNPGEGRSPLHF
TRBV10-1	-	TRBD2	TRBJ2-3	TGCGCCAGCAGTAGCGGGAGTATTACAGATACGCAGTATTTT	CASSSGSITDTQYF
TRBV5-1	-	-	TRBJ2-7	TGCGCCAGCAGCTTGGGGGGGGCCTCCTACGAGCAGTACTTC	CASSLGGASYEQYF
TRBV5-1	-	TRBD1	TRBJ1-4	TGCGCCAGCAGTCTGATGACAGGGGGGAATGAAAAACTGTTTTTT	CASSLMTGGNEKLFF
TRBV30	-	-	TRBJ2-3	TGTGCCTGGAGAAGGGGGGCAGATACGCAGTATTTT	CAWRRGADTQYF
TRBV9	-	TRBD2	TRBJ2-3	TGTGCCAGCAGCGTTGGGGCTAGCGGGGTTAGCACAGATACGCAGTATTTT	CASSVGASGVSTDTQYF
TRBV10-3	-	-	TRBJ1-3	TGTGCCATCAGTAGGGAGTTTGGAAACACCATATATTTT	CAISREFGNTIYF
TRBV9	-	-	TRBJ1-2	TGTGCCAGCAGCGTTGGACACATGGGAGGGAGTTATGGCTACACCTTC	CASSVGHMGGSYGYTF
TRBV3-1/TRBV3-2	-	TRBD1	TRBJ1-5	TGTGCCAGCAGCCAAGGACAGGGGTATCAGCCCCAGCATTTT	CASSQGQGYQPQHF